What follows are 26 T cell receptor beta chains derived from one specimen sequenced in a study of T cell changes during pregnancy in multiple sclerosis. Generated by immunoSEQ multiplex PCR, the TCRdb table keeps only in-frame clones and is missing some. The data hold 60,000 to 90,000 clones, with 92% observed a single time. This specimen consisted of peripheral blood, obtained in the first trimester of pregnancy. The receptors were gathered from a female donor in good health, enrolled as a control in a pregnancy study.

The CDR3 bases are TGTGCCAGCAGCGTAGGCGGGGGATACAATGAGCAGTTCTTC. Its translation: CASSVGGGYNEQFF. The rearrangement uses TRBV9 and TRBJ2-1; 7 bases line up with TRBD2. J gave up 4 bases and V 0 bases, and 1 base lay outside the gene matches. CDR3 length: 14 residues. Germline V CDR1 and CDR2: SGDLS, YYNGEE.

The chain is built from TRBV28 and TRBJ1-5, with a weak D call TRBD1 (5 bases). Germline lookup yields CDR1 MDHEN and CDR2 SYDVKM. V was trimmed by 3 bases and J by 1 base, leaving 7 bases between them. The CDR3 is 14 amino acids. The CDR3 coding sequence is TGTGCCAGCAGTTTCCGACAGAGCAATCAGCCCCAGCATTTT. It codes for CASSFRQSNQPQHF.

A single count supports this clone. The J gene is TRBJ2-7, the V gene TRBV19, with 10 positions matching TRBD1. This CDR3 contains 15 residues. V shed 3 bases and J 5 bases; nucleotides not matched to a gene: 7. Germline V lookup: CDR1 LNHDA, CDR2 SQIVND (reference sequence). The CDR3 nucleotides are TGTGCCAGTAGTATCGAGAGGGACAGGGGTCACGAGCAGTACTTC. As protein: CASSIERDRGHEQYF. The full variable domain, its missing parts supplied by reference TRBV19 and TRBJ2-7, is DGGITQSPKYLFRKEGQNVTLSCEQNLNHDAMYWYRQDPGQGLRLIYYSQIVNDFQKGDIAEGYSVSREKKESFPLTVTSAQKNPTAFYLCASSIERDRGHEQYFGPGTRLTVT.

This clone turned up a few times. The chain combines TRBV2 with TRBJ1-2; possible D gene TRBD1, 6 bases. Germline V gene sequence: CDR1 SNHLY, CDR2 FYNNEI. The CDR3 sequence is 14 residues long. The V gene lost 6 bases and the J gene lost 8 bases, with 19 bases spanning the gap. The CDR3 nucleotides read TGTGCCAGCAGGGAACTACAGGGATTAGGGGGCTACACCTTC. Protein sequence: CASRELQGLGGYTF.

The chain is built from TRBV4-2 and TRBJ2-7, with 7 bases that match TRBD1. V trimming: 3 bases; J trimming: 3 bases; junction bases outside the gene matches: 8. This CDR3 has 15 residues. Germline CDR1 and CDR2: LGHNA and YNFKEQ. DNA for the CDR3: TGTGCCAGCAGCCAGGGAAGGGGGCCCATCTACGAGCAGTACTTC. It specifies CASSQGRGPIYEQYF.

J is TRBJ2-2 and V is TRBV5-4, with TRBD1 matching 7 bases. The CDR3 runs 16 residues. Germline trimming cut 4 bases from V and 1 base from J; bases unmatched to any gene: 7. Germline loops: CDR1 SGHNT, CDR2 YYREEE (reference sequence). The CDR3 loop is CASSPRRGMNTGELFF. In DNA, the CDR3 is TGTGCCAGCAGCCCCCGCAGGGGGATGAACACCGGGGAGCTGTTTTTT.

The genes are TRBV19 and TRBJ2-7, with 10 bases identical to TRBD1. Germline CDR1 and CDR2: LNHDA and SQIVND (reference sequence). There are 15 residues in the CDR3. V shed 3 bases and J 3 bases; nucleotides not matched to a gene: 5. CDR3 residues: CASSISDRGHYEQYF. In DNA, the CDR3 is TGTGCCAGTAGTATCTCTGACAGGGGGCACTACGAGCAGTACTTC.

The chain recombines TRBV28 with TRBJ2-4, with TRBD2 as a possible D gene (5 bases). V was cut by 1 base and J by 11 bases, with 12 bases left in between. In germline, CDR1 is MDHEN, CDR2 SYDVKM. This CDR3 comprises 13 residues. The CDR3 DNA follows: TGTGCCAGCAGTTTATTAGCGCACGACGTTCAGTACTTC. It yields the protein CASSLLAHDVQYF.

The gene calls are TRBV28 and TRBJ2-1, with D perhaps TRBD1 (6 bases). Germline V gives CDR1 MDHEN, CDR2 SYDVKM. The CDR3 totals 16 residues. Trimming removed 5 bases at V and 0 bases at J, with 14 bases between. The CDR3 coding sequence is TGTGCCAGCAGTCCCTGGGACACGAGCTCCTACAATGAGCAGTTCTTC. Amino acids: CASSPWDTSSYNEQFF.

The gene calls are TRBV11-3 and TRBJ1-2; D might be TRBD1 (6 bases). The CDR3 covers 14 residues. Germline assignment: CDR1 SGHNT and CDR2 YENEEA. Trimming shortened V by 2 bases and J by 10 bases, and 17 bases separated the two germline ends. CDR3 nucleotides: TGTGCCAGCAGCTTATGGAGACAGGTTAGCGTCTACACCTTC. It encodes CASSLWRQVSVYTF. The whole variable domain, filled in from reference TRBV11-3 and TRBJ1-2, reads EAGVVQSPRYKIIEKKQPVAFWCNPISGHNTLYWYLQNLGQGPELLIRYENEEAVDDSQLPKDRFSAERLKGVDSTLKIQPAELGDSAVYLCASSLWRQVSVYTFGSGTRLTVV.

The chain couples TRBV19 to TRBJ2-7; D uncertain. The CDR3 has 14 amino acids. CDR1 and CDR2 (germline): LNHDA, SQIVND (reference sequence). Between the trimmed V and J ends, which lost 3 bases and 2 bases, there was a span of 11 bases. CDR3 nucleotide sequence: TGTGCCAGTAGTATTGCCTTCGGTACCTACGAGCAGTACTTC. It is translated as CASSIAFGTYEQYF.

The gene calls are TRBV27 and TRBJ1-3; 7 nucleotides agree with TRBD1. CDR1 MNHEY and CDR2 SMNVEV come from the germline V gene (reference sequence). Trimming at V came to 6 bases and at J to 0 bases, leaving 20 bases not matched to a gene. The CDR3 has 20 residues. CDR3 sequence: CASSKNEGPGQPNSGNTIYF. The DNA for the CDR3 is TGTGCCAGCAGCAAGAACGAAGGACCGGGACAGCCTAACTCTGGAAACACCATATATTTT.

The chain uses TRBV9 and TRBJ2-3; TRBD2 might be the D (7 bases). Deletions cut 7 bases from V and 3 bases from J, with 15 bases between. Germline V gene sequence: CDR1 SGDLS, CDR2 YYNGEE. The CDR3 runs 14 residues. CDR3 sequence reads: CASGRGRVTDTQYF. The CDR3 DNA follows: TGTGCCAGCGGTAGGGGGAGGGTAACAGATACGCAGTATTTT.

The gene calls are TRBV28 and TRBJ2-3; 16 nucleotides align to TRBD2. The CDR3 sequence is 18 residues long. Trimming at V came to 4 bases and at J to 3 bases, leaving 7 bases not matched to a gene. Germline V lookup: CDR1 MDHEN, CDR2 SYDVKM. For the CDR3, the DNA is TGTGCCAGCAGTTCACCGGGACTAGCGGGAGGGCCAACAGATACGCAGTATTTT. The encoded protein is CASSSPGLAGGPTDTQYF.

CDR3 in amino acids: CASSSGAAGNEKLFF. Written as DNA, the CDR3 is TGCGCCAGCAGCTCGGGCGCGGCGGGCAATGAAAAACTGTTTTTT. J is TRBJ1-4 and V is TRBV5-1; no clear D. Germline CDR1 reads SGHRS; CDR2 reads YFSETQ. The CDR3 has 15 amino acids. The V end was cut by 3 bases, the J end by 5 bases, with 14 bases between.

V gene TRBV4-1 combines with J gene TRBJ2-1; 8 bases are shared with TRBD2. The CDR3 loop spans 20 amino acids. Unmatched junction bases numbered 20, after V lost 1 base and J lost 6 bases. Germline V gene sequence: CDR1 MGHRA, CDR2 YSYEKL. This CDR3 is CASSQGPPGLVMEWGNEQFF. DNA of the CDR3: TGCGCCAGCAGCCAAGGTCCTCCGGGACTAGTGATGGAGTGGGGCAATGAGCAGTTCTTC.

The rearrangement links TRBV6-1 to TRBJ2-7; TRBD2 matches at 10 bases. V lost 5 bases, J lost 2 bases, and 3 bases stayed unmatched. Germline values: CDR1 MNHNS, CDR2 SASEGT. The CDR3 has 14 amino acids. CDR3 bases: TGTGCCAGCAGTATTACTAGCGGGGCCTACGAGCAGTACTTC. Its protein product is CASSITSGAYEQYF.

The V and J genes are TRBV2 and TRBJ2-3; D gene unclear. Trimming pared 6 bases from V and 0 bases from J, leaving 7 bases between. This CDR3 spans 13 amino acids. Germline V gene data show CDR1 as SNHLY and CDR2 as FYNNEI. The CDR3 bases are TGTGCCAGCAGGTACTCTAGCACAGATACGCAGTATTTT. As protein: CASRYSSTDTQYF.

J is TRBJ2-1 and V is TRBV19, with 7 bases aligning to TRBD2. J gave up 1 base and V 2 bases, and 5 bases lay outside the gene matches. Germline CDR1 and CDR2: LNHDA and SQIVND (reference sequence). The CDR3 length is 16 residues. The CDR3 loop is CASSIQRDWSYNEQFF. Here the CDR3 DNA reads TGTGCCAGTAGTATACAGCGGGATTGGTCCTACAATGAGCAGTTCTTC.

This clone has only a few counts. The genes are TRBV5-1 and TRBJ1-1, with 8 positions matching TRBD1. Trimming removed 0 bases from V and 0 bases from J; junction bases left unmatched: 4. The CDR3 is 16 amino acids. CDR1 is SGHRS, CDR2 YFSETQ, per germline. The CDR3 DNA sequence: TGCGCCAGCAGCTTGGCGACAGGGGCCGTGAACACTGAAGCTTTCTTT. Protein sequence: CASSLATGAVNTEAFF.

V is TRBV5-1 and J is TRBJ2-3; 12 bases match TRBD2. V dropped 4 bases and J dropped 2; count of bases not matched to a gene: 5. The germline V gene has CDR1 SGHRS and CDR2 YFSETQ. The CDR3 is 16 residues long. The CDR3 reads CASSRGLAGNTDTQYF. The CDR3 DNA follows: TGCGCCAGCAGCCGAGGACTAGCGGGAAACACAGATACGCAGTATTTT. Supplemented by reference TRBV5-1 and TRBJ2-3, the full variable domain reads KAGVTQTPRYLIKTRGQQVTLSCSPISGHRSVSWYQQTPGQGLQFLFEYFSETQRNKGNFPGRFSGRQFSNSRSEMNVSTLELGDSALYLCASSRGLAGNTDTQYFGPGTRLTVL.

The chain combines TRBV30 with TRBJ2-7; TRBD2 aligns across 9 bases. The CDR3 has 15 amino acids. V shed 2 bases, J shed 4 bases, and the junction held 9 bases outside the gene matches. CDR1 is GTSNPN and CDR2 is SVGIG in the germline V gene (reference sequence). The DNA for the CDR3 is TGTGCCTGGAGTAGGGTAGCGGGAGTAGGATACGAGCAGTACTTC. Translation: CAWSRVAGVGYEQYF.

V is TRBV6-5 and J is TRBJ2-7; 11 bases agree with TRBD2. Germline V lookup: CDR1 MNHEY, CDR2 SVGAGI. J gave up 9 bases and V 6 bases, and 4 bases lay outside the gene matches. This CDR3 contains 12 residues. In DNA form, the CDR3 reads TGTGCCAGCAGGGGACTAGCGGCACGGCAGTACTTC. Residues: CASRGLAARQYF.

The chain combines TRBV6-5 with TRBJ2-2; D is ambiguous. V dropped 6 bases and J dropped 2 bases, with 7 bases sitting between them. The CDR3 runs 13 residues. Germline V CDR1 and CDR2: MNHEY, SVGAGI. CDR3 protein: CASRDTNTGELFF. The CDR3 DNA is TGTGCCAGCAGAGACACTAACACCGGGGAGCTGTTTTTT.

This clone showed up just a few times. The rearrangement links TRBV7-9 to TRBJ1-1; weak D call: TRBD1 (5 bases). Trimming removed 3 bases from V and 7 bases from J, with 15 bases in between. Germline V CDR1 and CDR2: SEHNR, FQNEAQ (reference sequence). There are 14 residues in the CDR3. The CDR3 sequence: CASSFTQGGLEAFF. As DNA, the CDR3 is TGTGCCAGCAGCTTCACTCAGGGAGGGCTTGAAGCTTTCTTT. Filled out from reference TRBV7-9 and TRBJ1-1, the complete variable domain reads DTGVSQNPRHKITKRGQNVTFRCDPISEHNRLYWYRQTLGQGPEFLTYFQNEAQLEKSRLLSDRFSAERPKGSFSTLEIQRTEQGDSAMYLCASSFTQGGLEAFFGQGTRLTVV.

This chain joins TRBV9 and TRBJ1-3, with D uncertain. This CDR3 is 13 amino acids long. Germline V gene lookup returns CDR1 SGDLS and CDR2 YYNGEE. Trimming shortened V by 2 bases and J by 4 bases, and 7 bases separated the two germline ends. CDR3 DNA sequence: TGTGCCAGCAGCGTTAGCCTAGGAAACACCATATATTTT. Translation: CASSVSLGNTIYF.